One TCR beta chain is described in this entry. Its matching antigen is unknown. This sample was included in a study of T cells in localized non-small cell lung cancer. Findings and caveats of the study: Elevated blood T cell density was associated with longer overall survival. Clonality peaked in uninvolved adjacent lung rather than tumor. Sequence data derive from only one tumor region, so heterogeneity remains possible.

The table came from immunoSEQ multiplex PCR; TCRdb's copy has only in-frame clones and leaves some out. This table has about 24,000 clones, around 90% appearing once. The TCR sequence derives from a man aged 35 to 70 with stage I squamous cell lung carcinoma. Sequences were derived from peripheral blood, sampled before any cancer treatment.

The CDR3 coding sequence is TGCGCCAGCAGCTTCACAGACAGAACTGAAGCTTTCTTT. Amino acids: CASSFTDRTEAFF. The chain uses TRBV5-1 and TRBJ1-1; TRBD1 might be the D (5 bases). Looked up from germline, CDR1 is SGHRS and CDR2 is YFSETQ. This CDR3 is built from 13 residues. The V and J ends lost 2 bases and 5 bases respectively, with 10 bases between them.